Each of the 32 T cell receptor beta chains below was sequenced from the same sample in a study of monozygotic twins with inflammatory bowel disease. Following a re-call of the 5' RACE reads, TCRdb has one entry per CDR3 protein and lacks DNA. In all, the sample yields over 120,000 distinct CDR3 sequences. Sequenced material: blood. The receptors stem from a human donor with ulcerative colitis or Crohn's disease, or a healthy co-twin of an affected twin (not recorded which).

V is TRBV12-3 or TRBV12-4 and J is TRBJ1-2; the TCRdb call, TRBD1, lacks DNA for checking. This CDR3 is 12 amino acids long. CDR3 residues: CASTLRGGGYTF.

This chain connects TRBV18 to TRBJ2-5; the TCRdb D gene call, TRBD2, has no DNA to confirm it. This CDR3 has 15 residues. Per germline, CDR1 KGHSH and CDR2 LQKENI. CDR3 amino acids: CASSPTPGGKETQYF.

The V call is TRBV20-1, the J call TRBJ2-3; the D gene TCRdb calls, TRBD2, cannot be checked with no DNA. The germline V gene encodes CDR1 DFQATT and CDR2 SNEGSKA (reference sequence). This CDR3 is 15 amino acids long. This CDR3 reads CSARSSGVSTDTQYF.

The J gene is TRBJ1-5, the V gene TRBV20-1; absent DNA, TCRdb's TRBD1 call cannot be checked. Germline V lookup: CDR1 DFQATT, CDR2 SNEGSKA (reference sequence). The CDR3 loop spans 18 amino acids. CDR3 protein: CSARVRATGGLGNQPQHF.

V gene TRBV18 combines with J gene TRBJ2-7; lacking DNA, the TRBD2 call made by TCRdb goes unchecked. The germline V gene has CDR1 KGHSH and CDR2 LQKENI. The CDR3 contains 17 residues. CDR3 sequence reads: CASSGTSGRAERYEQYF.

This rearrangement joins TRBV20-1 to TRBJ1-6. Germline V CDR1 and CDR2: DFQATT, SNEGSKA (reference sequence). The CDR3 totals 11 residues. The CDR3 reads CSARDHSPLHF.

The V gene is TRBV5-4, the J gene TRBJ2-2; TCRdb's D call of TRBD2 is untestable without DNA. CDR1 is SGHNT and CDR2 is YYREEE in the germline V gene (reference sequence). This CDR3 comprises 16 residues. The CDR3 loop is CASSLEERKGTGELFF.

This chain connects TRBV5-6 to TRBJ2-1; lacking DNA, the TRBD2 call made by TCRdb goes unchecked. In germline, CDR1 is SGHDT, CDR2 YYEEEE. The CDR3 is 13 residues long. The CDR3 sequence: CASNTGLSNEQFF.

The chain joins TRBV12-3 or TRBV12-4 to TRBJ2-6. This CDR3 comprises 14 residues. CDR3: CASSFDSGANVLTF.

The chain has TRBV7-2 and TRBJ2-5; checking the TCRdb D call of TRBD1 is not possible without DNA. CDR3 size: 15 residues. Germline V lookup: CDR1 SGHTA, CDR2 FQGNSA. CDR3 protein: CASSKAPTTSKTQYF.

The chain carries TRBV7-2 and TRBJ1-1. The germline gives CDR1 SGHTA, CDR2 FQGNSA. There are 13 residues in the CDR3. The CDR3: CASSFKRGTEASF.

The CDR3 is CAWNYRATEAFF. The chain couples TRBV30 to TRBJ1-1; TCRdb selects TRBD1, and the lack of DNA leaves this call unchecked. Germline CDR1 reads GTSNPN; CDR2 reads SVGIG (reference sequence). The CDR3 is 12 residues long.

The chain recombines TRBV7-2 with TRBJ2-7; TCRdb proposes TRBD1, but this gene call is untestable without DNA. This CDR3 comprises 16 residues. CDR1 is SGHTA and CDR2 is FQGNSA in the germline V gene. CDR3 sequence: CASSQAWTGGTYEQYF.

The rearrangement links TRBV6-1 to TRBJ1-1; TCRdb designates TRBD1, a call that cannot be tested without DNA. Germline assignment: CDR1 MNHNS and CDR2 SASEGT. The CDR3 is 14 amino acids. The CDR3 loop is CASSATGQNTEAFF.

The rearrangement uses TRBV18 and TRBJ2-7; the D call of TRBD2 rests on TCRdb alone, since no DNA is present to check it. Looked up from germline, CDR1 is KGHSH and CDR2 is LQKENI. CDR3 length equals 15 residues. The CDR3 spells CASSSTSADSYEQYF.

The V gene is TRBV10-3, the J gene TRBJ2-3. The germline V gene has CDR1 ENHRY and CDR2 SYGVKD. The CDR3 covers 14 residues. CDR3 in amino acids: CAISGRLAADTQYF.

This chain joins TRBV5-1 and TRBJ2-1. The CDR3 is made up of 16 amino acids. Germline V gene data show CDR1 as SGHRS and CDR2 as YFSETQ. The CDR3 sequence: CASSLAGLSSYNEQFF.

CDR3 in amino acids: CASSLGIGGYGTDTQYF. The chain joins TRBV7-2 to TRBJ2-3; TCRdb's D call, TRBD1, is unchecked because there is no DNA. This CDR3 spans 17 amino acids. Per the germline V gene, CDR1 is SGHTA and CDR2 is FQGNSA. The complete variable domain, with remaining parts taken from reference TRBV7-2 and TRBJ2-3, reads GAGVSQSPSNKVTEKGKDVELRCDPISGHTALYWYRQSLGQGLEFLIYFQGNSAPDKSGLPSDRFSAERTGGSVSTLTIQRTQQEDSAVYLCASSLGIGGYGTDTQYFGPGTRLTVL.

CDR3 in amino acids: CATSDLTGPSHNEQFF. The rearrangement uses TRBV24-1 and TRBJ2-1; TCRdb proposes TRBD2, but this gene call is untestable without DNA. This CDR3 comprises 16 residues. Germline CDR1 KGHDR, CDR2 SFDVKD.

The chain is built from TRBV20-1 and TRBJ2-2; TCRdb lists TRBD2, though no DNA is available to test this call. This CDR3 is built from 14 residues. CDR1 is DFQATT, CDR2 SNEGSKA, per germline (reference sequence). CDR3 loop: CSATLAGAVGELFF.

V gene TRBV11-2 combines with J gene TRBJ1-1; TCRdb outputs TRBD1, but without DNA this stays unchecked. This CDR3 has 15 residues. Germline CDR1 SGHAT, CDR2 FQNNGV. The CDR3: CASSLNRGRATEAFF.

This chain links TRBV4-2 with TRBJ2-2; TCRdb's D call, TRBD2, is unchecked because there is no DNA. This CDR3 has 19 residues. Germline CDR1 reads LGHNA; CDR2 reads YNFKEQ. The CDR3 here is CASSPFGLAGTSNTGELFF.

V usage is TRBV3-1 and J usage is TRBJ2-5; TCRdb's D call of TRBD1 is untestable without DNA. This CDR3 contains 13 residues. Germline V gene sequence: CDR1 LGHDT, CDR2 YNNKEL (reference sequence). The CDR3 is CASSQVPRETQYF.

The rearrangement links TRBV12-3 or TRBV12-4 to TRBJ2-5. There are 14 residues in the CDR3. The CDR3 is CASSFSQNQETQYF.

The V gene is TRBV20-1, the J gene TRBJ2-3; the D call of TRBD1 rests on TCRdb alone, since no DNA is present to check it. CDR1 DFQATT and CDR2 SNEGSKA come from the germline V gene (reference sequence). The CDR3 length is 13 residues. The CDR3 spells CSARLQGPDTQYF.

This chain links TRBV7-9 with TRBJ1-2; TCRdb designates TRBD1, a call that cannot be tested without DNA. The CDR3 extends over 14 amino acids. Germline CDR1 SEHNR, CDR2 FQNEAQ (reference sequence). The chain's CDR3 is CASSLLVVQGGYTF.

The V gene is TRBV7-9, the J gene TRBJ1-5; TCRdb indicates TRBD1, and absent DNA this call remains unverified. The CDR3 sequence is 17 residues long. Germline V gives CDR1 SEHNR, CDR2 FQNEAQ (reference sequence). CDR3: CASSPTGGEGSNQPQHF.

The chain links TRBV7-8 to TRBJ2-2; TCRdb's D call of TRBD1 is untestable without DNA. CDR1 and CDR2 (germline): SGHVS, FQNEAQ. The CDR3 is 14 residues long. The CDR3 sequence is CASAPSSYTGELFF.

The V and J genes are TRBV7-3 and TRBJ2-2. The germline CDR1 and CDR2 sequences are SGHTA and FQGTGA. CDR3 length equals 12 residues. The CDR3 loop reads CASSLSPGELFF.

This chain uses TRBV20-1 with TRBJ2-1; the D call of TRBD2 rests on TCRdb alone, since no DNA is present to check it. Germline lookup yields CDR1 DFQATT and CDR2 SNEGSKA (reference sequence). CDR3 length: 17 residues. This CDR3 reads CSARVLRTSGRIGEQFF.

The CDR3 is CASSLERGRNYGYTF. The chain couples TRBV5-1 to TRBJ1-2; checking the TCRdb D call of TRBD1 is not possible without DNA. Germline V gives CDR1 SGHRS, CDR2 YFSETQ. CDR3 length equals 15 residues.

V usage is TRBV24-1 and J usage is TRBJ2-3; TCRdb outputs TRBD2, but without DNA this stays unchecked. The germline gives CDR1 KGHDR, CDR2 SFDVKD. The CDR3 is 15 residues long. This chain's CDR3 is CATSDYQGGIDTQYF.